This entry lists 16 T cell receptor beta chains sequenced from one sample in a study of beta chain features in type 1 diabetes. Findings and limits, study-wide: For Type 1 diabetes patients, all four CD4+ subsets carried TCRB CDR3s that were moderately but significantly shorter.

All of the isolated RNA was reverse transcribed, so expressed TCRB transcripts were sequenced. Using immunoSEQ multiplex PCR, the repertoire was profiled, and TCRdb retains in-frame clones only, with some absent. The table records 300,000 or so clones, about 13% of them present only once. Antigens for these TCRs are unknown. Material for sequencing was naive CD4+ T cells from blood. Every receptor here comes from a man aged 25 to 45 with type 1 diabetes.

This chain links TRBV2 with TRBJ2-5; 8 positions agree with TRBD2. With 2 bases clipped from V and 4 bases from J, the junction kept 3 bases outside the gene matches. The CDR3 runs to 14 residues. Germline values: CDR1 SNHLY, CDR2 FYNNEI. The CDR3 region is CASSETTSGETQYF. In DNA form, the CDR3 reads TGTGCCAGCAGTGAAACCACTAGCGGAGAGACCCAGTACTTC.

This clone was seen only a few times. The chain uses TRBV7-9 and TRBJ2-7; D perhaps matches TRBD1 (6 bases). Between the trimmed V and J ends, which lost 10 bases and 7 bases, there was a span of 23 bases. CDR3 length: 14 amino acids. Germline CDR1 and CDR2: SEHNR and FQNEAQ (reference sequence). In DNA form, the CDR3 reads TGTGCCATCGACGCTGGGACACCTATTAGGGAGCAGTACTTC. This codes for CAIDAGTPIREQYF.

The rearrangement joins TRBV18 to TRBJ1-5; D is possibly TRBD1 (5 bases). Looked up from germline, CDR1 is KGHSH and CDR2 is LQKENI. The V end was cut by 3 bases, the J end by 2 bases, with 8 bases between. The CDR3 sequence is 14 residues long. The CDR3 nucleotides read TGTGCCAGCTCACCCCAGGGCGGCAATCAGCCCCAGCATTTT. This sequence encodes CASSPQGGNQPQHF.

The CDR3 is CASSDPAGAKNIQYF. The CDR3 coding sequence is TGTGCCAGCAGTGATCCAGCGGGAGCCAAAAACATTCAGTACTTC. V gene TRBV2 combines with J gene TRBJ2-4; possibly TRBD2 for D (6 bases). The CDR3 totals 15 residues. Germline V gene sequence: CDR1 SNHLY, CDR2 FYNNEI. Trimming stripped 3 bases from V and 0 bases from J, with 9 bases between.

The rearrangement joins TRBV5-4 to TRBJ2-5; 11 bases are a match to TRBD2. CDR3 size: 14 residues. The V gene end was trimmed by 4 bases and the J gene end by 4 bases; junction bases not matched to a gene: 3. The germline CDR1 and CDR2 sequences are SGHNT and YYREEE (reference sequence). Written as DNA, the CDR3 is TGTGCCAGCAGCCGCGGACTAGCGGGAGAGACCCAGTACTTC. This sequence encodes CASSRGLAGETQYF.

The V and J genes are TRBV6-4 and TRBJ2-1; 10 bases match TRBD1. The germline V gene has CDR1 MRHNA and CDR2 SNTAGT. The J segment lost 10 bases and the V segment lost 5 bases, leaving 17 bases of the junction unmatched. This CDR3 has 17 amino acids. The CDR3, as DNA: TGTGCCAGCAGTCAAACTAAGGACAGGGGGAGAACGGGCGAGCAGTTCTTC. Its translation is CASSQTKDRGRTGEQFF.

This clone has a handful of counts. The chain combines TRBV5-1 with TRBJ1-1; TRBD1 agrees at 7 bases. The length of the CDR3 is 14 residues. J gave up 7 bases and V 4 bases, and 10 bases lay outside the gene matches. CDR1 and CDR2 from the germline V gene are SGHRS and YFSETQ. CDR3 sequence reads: CASSPGQIVGEAFF. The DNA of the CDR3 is TGCGCCAGCAGCCCGGGACAGATAGTGGGTGAAGCTTTCTTT.

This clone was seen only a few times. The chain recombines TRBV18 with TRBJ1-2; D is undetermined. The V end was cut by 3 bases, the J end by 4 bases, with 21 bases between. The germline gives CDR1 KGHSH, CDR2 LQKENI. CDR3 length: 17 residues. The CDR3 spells CASSPGSPTLIAYGYTF. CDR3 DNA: TGTGCCAGCTCACCGGGCAGTCCAACGTTGATCGCCTATGGCTACACCTTC.

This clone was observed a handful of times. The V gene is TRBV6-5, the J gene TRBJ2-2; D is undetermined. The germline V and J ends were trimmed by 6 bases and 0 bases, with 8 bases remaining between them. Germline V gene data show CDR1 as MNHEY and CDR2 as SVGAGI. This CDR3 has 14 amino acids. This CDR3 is CASSPGANTGELFF. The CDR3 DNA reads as TGTGCCAGCAGCCCCGGAGCGAACACCGGGGAGCTGTTTTTT.

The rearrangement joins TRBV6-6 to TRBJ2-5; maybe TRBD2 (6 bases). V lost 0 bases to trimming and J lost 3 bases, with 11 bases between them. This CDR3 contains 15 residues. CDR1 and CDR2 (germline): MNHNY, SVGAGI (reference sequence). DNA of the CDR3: TGTGCCAGCAGTTACTCATCACCGGGAGAAGAGACCCAGTACTTC. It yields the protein CASSYSSPGEETQYF.

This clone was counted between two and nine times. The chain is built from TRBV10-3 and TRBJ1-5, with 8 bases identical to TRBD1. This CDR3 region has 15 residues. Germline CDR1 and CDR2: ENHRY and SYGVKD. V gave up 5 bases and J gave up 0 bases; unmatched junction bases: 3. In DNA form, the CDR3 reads TGTGCCATCAGTCCCGACAGGGGTAGCAATCAGCCCCAGCATTTT. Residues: CAISPDRGSNQPQHF.

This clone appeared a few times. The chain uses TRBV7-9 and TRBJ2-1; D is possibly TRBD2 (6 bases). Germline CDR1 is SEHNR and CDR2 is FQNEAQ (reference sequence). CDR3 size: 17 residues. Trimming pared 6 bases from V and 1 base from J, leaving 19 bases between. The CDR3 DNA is TGTGCCAGCAGGCTAGAAGTGACTAGTGGATCCTACAATGAGCAGTTCTTC. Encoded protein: CASRLEVTSGSYNEQFF.

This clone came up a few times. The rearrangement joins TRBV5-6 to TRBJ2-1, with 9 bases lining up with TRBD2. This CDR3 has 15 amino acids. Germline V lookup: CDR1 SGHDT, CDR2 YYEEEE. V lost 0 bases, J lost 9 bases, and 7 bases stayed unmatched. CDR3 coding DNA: TGTGCCAGCAGCTTGGCTTTAGCGGGAGTTAGTGAGCAGTTCTTC. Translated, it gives CASSLALAGVSEQFF.

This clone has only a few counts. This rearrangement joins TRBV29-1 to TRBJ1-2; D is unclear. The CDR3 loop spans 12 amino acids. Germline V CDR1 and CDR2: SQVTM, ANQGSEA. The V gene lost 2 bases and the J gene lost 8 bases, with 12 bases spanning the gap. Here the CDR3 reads CSVETQAPGYTF. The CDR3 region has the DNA TGCAGCGTTGAAACCCAGGCTCCCGGCTACACCTTC.

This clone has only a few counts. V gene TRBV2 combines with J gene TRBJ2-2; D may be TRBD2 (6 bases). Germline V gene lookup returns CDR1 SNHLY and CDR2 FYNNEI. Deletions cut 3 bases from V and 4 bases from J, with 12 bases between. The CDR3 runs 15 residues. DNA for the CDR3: TGTGCCAGCAGTGAGGGGAGGCGGGGCACCGGGGAGCTGTTTTTT. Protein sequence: CASSEGRRGTGELFF.

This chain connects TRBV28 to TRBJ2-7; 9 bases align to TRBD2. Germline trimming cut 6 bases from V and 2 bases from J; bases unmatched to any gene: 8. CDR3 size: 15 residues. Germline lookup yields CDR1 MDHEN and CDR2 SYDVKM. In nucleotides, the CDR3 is TGTGCCAGCAGCTCCCCGGCGGGAGGGCCCTACGAGCAGTACTTC. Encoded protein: CASSSPAGGPYEQYF.